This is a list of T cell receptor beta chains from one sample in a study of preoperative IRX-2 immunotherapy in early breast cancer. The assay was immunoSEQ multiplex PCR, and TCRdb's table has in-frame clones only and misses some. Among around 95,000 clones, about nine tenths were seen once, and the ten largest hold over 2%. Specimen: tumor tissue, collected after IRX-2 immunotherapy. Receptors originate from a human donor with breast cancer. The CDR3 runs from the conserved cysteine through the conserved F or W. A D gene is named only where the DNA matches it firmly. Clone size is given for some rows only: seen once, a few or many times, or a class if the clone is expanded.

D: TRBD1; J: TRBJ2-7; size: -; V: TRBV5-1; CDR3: CASSLEGDSTYEQYF; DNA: TGCGCCAGCAGCTTGGAGGGGGACAGCACCTACGAGCAGTACTTC
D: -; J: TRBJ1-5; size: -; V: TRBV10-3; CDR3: CAISEARDQPQHF; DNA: TGTGCCATCAGTGAGGCCAGAGATCAGCCCCAGCATTTT
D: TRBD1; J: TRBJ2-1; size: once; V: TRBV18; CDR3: CASSPNRGRSNEQFF; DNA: TGTGCCAGCTCACCAAACAGGGGACGCTCCAATGAGCAGTTCTTC
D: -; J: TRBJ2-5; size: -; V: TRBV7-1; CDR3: CASSLSRRVQETQYF; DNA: TGTGCCAGCAGCTTAAGTCGGAGGGTCCAAGAGACCCAGTACTTC
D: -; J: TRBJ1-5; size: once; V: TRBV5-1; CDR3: CASSLDGFSNQPQHF; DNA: TGCGCCAGCAGCTTGGATGGGTTTAGCAATCAGCCCCAGCATTTT
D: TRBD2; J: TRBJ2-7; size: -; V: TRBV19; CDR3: CASSMSSGGDEQYF; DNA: TGTGCCAGTAGTATGTCCAGCGGGGGCGACGAGCAGTACTTC
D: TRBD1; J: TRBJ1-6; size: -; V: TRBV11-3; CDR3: CASSLDLRGGGQGDSPLHF; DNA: TGTGCCAGCAGCTTAGATCTAAGGGGAGGGGGACAGGGGGACTCACCCCTCCACTTT
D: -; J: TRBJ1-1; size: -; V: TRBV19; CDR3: CASSMDGRNTEAFF; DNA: TGTGCCAGTAGTATGGACGGGAGGAACACTGAAGCTTTCTTT
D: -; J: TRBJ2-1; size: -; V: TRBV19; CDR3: CASSMTDSHNEQFF; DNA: TGTGCCAGTAGTATGACGGACAGCCACAATGAGCAGTTCTTC
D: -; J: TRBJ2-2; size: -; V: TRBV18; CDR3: CASSSLQGGELFF; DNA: TGTGCCAGCTCATCATTACAGGGCGGGGAGCTGTTTTTT
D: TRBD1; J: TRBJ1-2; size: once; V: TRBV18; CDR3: CASSPGTGAAGYTF; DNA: TGTGCCAGCTCACCAGGAACAGGGGCTGCCGGCTACACCTTC
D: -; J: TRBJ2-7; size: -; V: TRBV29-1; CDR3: CSVEGVEPYEQYF; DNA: TGCAGCGTTGAAGGGGTAGAACCCTACGAGCAGTACTTC
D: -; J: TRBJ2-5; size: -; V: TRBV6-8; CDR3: CASSHLGVGGPYQETQYF; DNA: TGTGCCAGCAGTCACCTAGGGGTGGGCGGGCCGTACCAAGAGACCCAGTACTTC
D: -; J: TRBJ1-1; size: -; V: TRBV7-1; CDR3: CASSLSLNTEAFF; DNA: TGTGCCAGCAGCTTATCCCTGAACACTGAAGCTTTCTTT
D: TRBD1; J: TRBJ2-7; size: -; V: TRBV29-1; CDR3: CSVDQGADEQYF; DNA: TGCAGCGTTGACCAGGGGGCGGACGAGCAGTACTTC
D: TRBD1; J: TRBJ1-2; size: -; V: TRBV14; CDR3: CASSQESRGDYGYTF; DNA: TGTGCCAGCAGCCAGGAAAGCAGGGGGGACTATGGCTACACCTTC
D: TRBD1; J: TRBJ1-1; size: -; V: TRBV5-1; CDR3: CASSPGQGLGNTEAFF; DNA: TGCGCCAGCAGCCCGGGACAGGGGTTGGGGAACACTGAAGCTTTCTTT
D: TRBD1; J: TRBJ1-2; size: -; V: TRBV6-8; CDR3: CASSPLSYPGTDYGYTF; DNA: TGTGCCAGCAGTCCCCTTTCGTACCCCGGGACAGATTATGGCTACACCTTC
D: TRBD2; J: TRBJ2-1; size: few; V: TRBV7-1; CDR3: CASSFGTSYNEQFF; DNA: TGTGCCAGCAGCTTCGGGACTAGCTACAATGAGCAGTTCTTC
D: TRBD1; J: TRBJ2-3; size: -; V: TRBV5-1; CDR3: CASSLGQGASDTQYF; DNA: TGCGCCAGCAGCCTAGGACAGGGGGCGAGTGATACGCAGTATTTT
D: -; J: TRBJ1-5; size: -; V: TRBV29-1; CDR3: CSVVEGINQPQHF; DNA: TGCAGCGTTGTTGAAGGGATCAATCAGCCCCAGCATTTT
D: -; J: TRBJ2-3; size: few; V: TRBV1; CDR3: CASSRGGVVILGDTQYF; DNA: TGCGCCAGCAGCCGAGGGGGCGTAGTTATTCTTGGAGATACGCAGTATTTT
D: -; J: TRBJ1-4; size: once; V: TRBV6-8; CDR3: CATNGGYRDEKLFF; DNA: TGTGCCACCAACGGGGGGTATCGGGATGAAAAACTGTTTTTT
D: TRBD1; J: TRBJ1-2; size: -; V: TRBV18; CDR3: CASSPGGNYGYTF; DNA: TGTGCCAGCTCTCCAGGGGGAAACTATGGCTACACCTTC
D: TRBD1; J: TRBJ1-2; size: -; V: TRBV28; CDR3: CASRGQGLYGYTF; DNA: TGTGCCAGCAGGGGACAGGGTCTTTATGGCTACACCTTC
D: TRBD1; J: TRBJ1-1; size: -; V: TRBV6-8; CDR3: CASSPQQGQTEAFF; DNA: TGTGCCAGCAGCCCCCAACAGGGGCAAACTGAAGCTTTCTTT